These T cell receptor beta chains were read from a single sample in a study of blood T cell repertoires in COVID-19. Some clones are missing from TCRdb's copy, which holds only in-frame ones; the method was immunoSEQ multiplex PCR. In the table there are 300,000 or so clones, 90% of which are singletons. Sequenced: peripheral blood. The receptors originated from a young woman with COVID-19, enrolled during active disease. The CDR3 runs from the conserved cysteine through the conserved F or W. Fields, in order: J gene, clone size, V gene, D gene, CDR3 DNA, CDR3 protein. D genes are given only for firm matches. Some rows have no size entry. The others give once, few or many, or a class for an expanded clone.

J gene: TRBJ2-2
clone size: .
V gene: TRBV28
D gene: .
CDR3 DNA: TGTGCCAGCAGTTCTCACACCGGGGAGCTGTTTTTT
CDR3 protein: CASSSHTGELFF

J gene: TRBJ2-7
clone size: .
V gene: TRBV5-4
D gene: TRBD1
CDR3 DNA: TGTGCCAGCAGCTTCCTCGGACAGGGGGCGAACGAGCAGTACTTC
CDR3 protein: CASSFLGQGANEQYF

J gene: TRBJ1-2
clone size: few
V gene: TRBV19
D gene: TRBD1
CDR3 DNA: TGTGCCAGTAGTACCACCCAGGGGGCTCGGTATGGCTACACCTTC
CDR3 protein: CASSTTQGARYGYTF

J gene: TRBJ2-7
clone size: once
V gene: TRBV28
D gene: .
CDR3 DNA: TGTGCCAGCAGTTTTGATCTAGGCTACGAGCAGTACTTC
CDR3 protein: CASSFDLGYEQYF

J gene: TRBJ1-5
clone size: .
V gene: TRBV28
D gene: .
CDR3 DNA: TGTGCCAGCAGTTTTAGGGGGAAGGGCAATCAGCCCCAGCATTTT
CDR3 protein: CASSFRGKGNQPQHF

J gene: TRBJ1-3
clone size: .
V gene: TRBV20-1
D gene: .
CDR3 DNA: TGCAGTGCTAGTCGGCCGGGGAGTGGAAACACCATATATTTT
CDR3 protein: CSASRPGSGNTIYF

J gene: TRBJ2-1
clone size: .
V gene: TRBV20-1
D gene: TRBD2
CDR3 DNA: TGCAGTGCTAGTGCGGGAGGGTGGTACAATGAGCAGTTCTTC
CDR3 protein: CSASAGGWYNEQFF

J gene: TRBJ2-1
clone size: once
V gene: TRBV14
D gene: TRBD2
CDR3 DNA: TGTGCCAGCAGCCAAGTTGGCGGGAGGGCCGTCAATGAGCAGTTCTTC
CDR3 protein: CASSQVGGRAVNEQFF

J gene: TRBJ2-7
clone size: .
V gene: TRBV13
D gene: TRBD1
CDR3 DNA: TGTGCCAGCAGCCCCATGGGGACAGGGTCCTACGAGCAGTACTTC
CDR3 protein: CASSPMGTGSYEQYF

J gene: TRBJ2-1
clone size: .
V gene: TRBV11-3
D gene: .
CDR3 DNA: TGTGCCAGCAGCTTAGAGCAGGGACTTGACAATGAGCAGTTCTTC
CDR3 protein: CASSLEQGLDNEQFF

J gene: TRBJ1-2
clone size: .
V gene: TRBV10-3
D gene: .
CDR3 DNA: TGTGCCATCAGGGTGGAGATCAACTATGGCTACACCTTC
CDR3 protein: CAIRVEINYGYTF

J gene: TRBJ1-5
clone size: .
V gene: TRBV2
D gene: .
CDR3 DNA: TGTGCCAGCAGTGAATTGCGGGATAGCAATCAGCCCCAGCATTTT
CDR3 protein: CASSELRDSNQPQHF

J gene: TRBJ2-5
clone size: .
V gene: TRBV4-2
D gene: .
CDR3 DNA: TGTGCCAGCAGCCAAGATAGGGGGGGCGTAAGGGAGACCCAGTACTTC
CDR3 protein: CASSQDRGGVRETQYF

J gene: TRBJ1-2
clone size: .
V gene: TRBV19
D gene: .
CDR3 DNA: TGTGCCGGGAGACGGGGCTATGGCTACACCTTC
CDR3 protein: CAGRRGYGYTF

J gene: TRBJ2-6
clone size: .
V gene: TRBV3-1/TRBV3-2
D gene: .
CDR3 DNA: TGTGCCAGCAGCCAGAGCTCTGGGGCCAACGTCCTGACTTTC
CDR3 protein: CASSQSSGANVLTF

J gene: TRBJ1-2
clone size: .
V gene: TRBV7-9
D gene: TRBD1
CDR3 DNA: TGTGCCAGCAGCCAGACCAACAGGGGGCTAGGGGGCTACACCTTC
CDR3 protein: CASSQTNRGLGGYTF

J gene: TRBJ1-5
clone size: .
V gene: TRBV5-8
D gene: .
CDR3 DNA: TGTGCCAGCAGCTTGGACGGGGGGCGCAATCAGCCCCAGCATTTT
CDR3 protein: CASSLDGGRNQPQHF

J gene: TRBJ1-1
clone size: .
V gene: TRBV28
D gene: .
CDR3 DNA: TGTGCCAGCAGTTTCTTATTGTTTGAAGCTTTCTTT
CDR3 protein: CASSFLLFEAFF

J gene: TRBJ1-2
clone size: .
V gene: TRBV6-5
D gene: TRBD1
CDR3 DNA: TGTGCCAGCGGTTCGCACAGGGGCTTGTCAACTGTTGGCTACACCTTC
CDR3 protein: CASGSHRGLSTVGYTF

J gene: TRBJ2-3
clone size: .
V gene: TRBV27
D gene: TRBD2
CDR3 DNA: TGTGCCAGTCGCCTAGCGGGAGGCAAGGCAGATACGCAGTATTTT
CDR3 protein: CASRLAGGKADTQYF

J gene: TRBJ2-6
clone size: .
V gene: TRBV9
D gene: .
CDR3 DNA: TGTGCCAGCAGCCTCGGGACATCCGAGCGCCCTGGGGCCAACGTCCTGACTTTC
CDR3 protein: CASSLGTSERPGANVLTF

J gene: TRBJ2-7
clone size: .
V gene: TRBV5-1
D gene: .
CDR3 DNA: TGCGCCAGCAAGGAGGGGCCCCTCTACGAGCAGTACTTC
CDR3 protein: CASKEGPLYEQYF

J gene: TRBJ2-7
clone size: .
V gene: TRBV5-6
D gene: TRBD1
CDR3 DNA: TGTGCCAGCAGCTCCGCGCTCGGACAGGCCGGTTCCTACGAGCAGTACTTC
CDR3 protein: CASSSALGQAGSYEQYF

J gene: TRBJ2-4
clone size: .
V gene: TRBV2
D gene: TRBD1
CDR3 DNA: TGTGCCAGCAGTGAGCAGGGGGTCGAGGGAAACATTCAGTACTTC
CDR3 protein: CASSEQGVEGNIQYF

J gene: TRBJ2-7
clone size: .
V gene: TRBV9
D gene: .
CDR3 DNA: TGTGCCAGCAGCGTAGAGGGGGGGCGGGCCGAGCAGTACTTC
CDR3 protein: CASSVEGGRAEQYF

J gene: TRBJ1-2
clone size: .
V gene: TRBV29-1
D gene: .
CDR3 DNA: TGCAGCGTTGTTGGAGGAGAGGGCTACACCTTC
CDR3 protein: CSVVGGEGYTF

J gene: TRBJ1-6
clone size: .
V gene: TRBV9
D gene: .
CDR3 DNA: TGTGCCAGCAGCCCCACGGTGCAGGGTGATTCACCCCTCCACTTT
CDR3 protein: CASSPTVQGDSPLHF

J gene: TRBJ2-3
clone size: .
V gene: TRBV5-1
D gene: TRBD2
CDR3 DNA: TGCGCCAGCAGCTCGACTAGCGCCCGCACAGATACGCAGTATTTT
CDR3 protein: CASSSTSARTDTQYF

J gene: TRBJ2-7
clone size: once
V gene: TRBV6-5
D gene: TRBD2
CDR3 DNA: TGTGCCAGCAGGGGAGGGATCGTCTCCTACGAGCAGTACTTC
CDR3 protein: CASRGGIVSYEQYF

J gene: TRBJ1-2
clone size: few
V gene: TRBV29-1
D gene: TRBD1
CDR3 DNA: TGCAGCGTACACAGGGGAGATGGCTACACCTTC
CDR3 protein: CSVHRGDGYTF

J gene: TRBJ1-5
clone size: .
V gene: TRBV6-6
D gene: TRBD1
CDR3 DNA: TGTGCCAGCAGACCTGGGACAGGCCCACAGCCCCAGCATTTT
CDR3 protein: CASRPGTGPQPQHF

J gene: TRBJ2-3
clone size: .
V gene: TRBV6-5
D gene: .
CDR3 DNA: TGTGCCAGCAGTTCTGGGCCCACAGATACGCAGTATTTT
CDR3 protein: CASSSGPTDTQYF

J gene: TRBJ1-1
clone size: .
V gene: TRBV28
D gene: .
CDR3 DNA: TGTGCCAGCAGTTCCCCCAGGGTGAACACTGAAGCTTTCTTT
CDR3 protein: CASSSPRVNTEAFF

J gene: TRBJ1-6
clone size: .
V gene: TRBV2
D gene: .
CDR3 DNA: TGTGCCAGCAGTGTAAAGGAGGTTTATTCACCCCTCCACTTT
CDR3 protein: CASSVKEVYSPLHF

J gene: TRBJ1-4
clone size: .
V gene: TRBV2
D gene: .
CDR3 DNA: TGTGCCAGCAGTGAAGGACAGCCCCATGAAAAACTGTTTTTT
CDR3 protein: CASSEGQPHEKLFF

J gene: TRBJ1-1
clone size: .
V gene: TRBV4-1
D gene: .
CDR3 DNA: TGCGCCAGCAGCTCCTTCCCGGGACAAGGGAACACTGAAGCTTTCTTT
CDR3 protein: CASSSFPGQGNTEAFF

J gene: TRBJ1-1
clone size: once
V gene: TRBV28
D gene: .
CDR3 DNA: TGTGCCAGCAGTTTACAGGGAGGGACTGAAGCTTTCTTT
CDR3 protein: CASSLQGGTEAFF

J gene: TRBJ2-2
clone size: .
V gene: TRBV5-4
D gene: .
CDR3 DNA: TGTGCCAGCAGCTTGGGCACCACGGGGCTGTTTTTT
CDR3 protein: CASSLGTTGLFF

J gene: TRBJ1-1
clone size: .
V gene: TRBV19
D gene: TRBD1
CDR3 DNA: TGTGCCAGTAGTATAGGCAGGGGGAGGAACACTGAAGCTTTCTTT
CDR3 protein: CASSIGRGRNTEAFF

J gene: TRBJ2-3
clone size: .
V gene: TRBV12-5
D gene: .
CDR3 DNA: TGTGCTAGTGGTTTTCTGGGGGCAGGGAGCACAGATACGCAGTATTTT
CDR3 protein: CASGFLGAGSTDTQYF

J gene: TRBJ1-5
clone size: .
V gene: TRBV29-1
D gene: TRBD1
CDR3 DNA: TGCAGCGTTGAGGTGGGACAGGGTAATCAGCCCCAGCATTTT
CDR3 protein: CSVEVGQGNQPQHF